Each of the 22 T cell receptor beta chains below was sequenced from the same sample in a study of identical twins (dated by TCRdb to the mid-2010s). The library relied on 5' RACE. The run used an Illumina HiSeq 2000. The public reads were quality trimmed at Q25 with fastp and then assembled into clones with MiXCR by TCRdb, keeping productive beta chains. Every CDR3 protein is listed once, alongside the most common genes and DNA of its rows. Within this sample are about 570,000 distinct CDR3 sequences, with roughly 9.9% of them counted one time only. Roughly 3.2% of the sample is taken by the ten largest. The same sample was also studied in work on yellow fever vaccine responses in identical twins.

Sequencing was carried out using PBMCs. The receptors come from a woman aged 18-29 years in good health.

In this sample, this clonotype turned up many times. The chain recombines TRBV12-3 or TRBV12-4 with TRBJ2-7; possible D gene TRBD1, 5 bases. There are 14 residues in the CDR3. V lost 4 bases and J lost 0, with 10 bases in between. CDR3 sequence: CASSSQASSYEQYF. As DNA, the CDR3 is TGTGCCAGCAGTTCACAGGCGAGCTCCTACGAGCAGTACTTC.

This clonotype was observed at least ten times. Here the CDR3 DNA reads TGTGCCAGCAGCTTAGAAGGCAGGGGAGGTTACGAGCAGTACTTC. Translation gives CASSLEGRGGYEQYF. The chain couples TRBV7-2 to TRBJ2-7; tentatively, D is TRBD1 or TRBD2 (6 bases each). The length of the CDR3 is 15 residues. V dropped 1 base and J dropped 4 bases, with 14 bases sitting between them. CDR1 and CDR2 (germline): SGHTA, FQGNSA.

There are a few counts of this clonotype. The gene calls are TRBV20-1 and TRBJ1-2; D not resolved. Germline CDR1 and CDR2: DFQATT and SNEGSKA (reference sequence). The CDR3 is 10 amino acids. Trimming cost V 3 bases and J 6 bases, with 5 bases left between them. The CDR3 loop is CSARLDGYTF. CDR3 DNA: TGCAGTGCTAGGTTGGATGGCTACACCTTC.

This clonotype has at least ten counts. This rearrangement joins TRBV24-1 to TRBJ2-7, with D maybe TRBD2 (6 bases). The CDR3 contains 15 residues. Trimming stripped 7 bases from V and 4 bases from J, with 19 bases between. The germline V gene has CDR1 KGHDR and CDR2 SFDVKD. CDR3 DNA: TGTGCCACCAGCGCGTCGGGACTTAAGAGTTACGAGCAGTACTTC. The encoded protein is CATSASGLKSYEQYF.

This clonotype was detected only a few times. This rearrangement joins TRBV29-1 to TRBJ1-1, with D possibly matching TRBD1 (5 bases). Germline loops: CDR1 SQVTM, CDR2 ANQGSEA. The V and J ends lost 6 bases and 7 bases respectively, with 9 bases between them. This CDR3 has 10 amino acids. CDR3 nucleotide sequence: TGCAGCGTCACGGGGGGTGAAGCTTTCTTT. This sequence encodes CSVTGGEAFF. The full variable domain, in which reference TRBV29-1 and TRBJ1-1 provide the parts outside the CDR3, is SAVISQKPSRDICQRGTSLTIQCQVDSQVTMMFWYRQQPGQSLTLIATANQGSEATYESGFVIDKFPISRPNLTFSTLTVSNMSPEDSSIYLCSVTGGEAFFGQGTRLTVV.

V gene TRBV27 combines with J gene TRBJ2-7, with 11 bases fitting TRBD2. V trimming: 7 bases; J trimming: 7 bases; junction bases outside the gene matches: 6. This CDR3 is 13 amino acids long. The germline V gene encodes CDR1 MNHEY and CDR2 SMNVEV (reference sequence). The CDR3, as DNA: TGTGCCAGCAACTCCCGGACTAGCGGGGAGCAGTACTTC. Residues: CASNSRTSGEQYF.

The chain couples TRBV27 to TRBJ2-7, with D tentatively TRBD1 (6 bases). Germline CDR1 reads MNHEY; CDR2 reads SMNVEV (reference sequence). Trimming pared 5 bases from V and 0 bases from J, leaving 11 bases between. CDR3 length: 14 residues. The CDR3 loop reads CASSGEGHSYEQYF. The CDR3, as DNA: TGTGCCAGCAGTGGAGAGGGACACTCCTACGAGCAGTACTTC.

The J gene is TRBJ2-3, the V gene TRBV7-2; 11 bases are shared with TRBD2. The CDR3 extends over 17 amino acids. V trimming: 0 bases; J trimming: 4 bases; junction bases outside the gene matches: 6. Germline CDR1 SGHTA, CDR2 FQGNSA. The CDR3 region has the DNA TGTGCCAGCAGCTTAGCGCTATGGACTAGCGGGTCAGATACGCAGTATTTT. Its translation is CASSLALWTSGSDTQYF.

CDR3 DNA sequence: TGTGCCATCAGGAATAGCGGCTCCTACAATGAGCAGTTCTTC. This encodes CAIRNSGSYNEQFF. The V gene is TRBV10-3, the J gene TRBJ2-1; D might be TRBD2 (6 bases). In germline, CDR1 is ENHRY, CDR2 SYGVKD. Trimming stripped 6 bases from V and 0 bases from J, with 9 bases between. The CDR3 totals 14 residues.

This clonotype appeared many times. Written as DNA, the CDR3 is TGTGCCAGCAGTCCCAGCGGGGCCACCTTTATGTTCTTC. As protein: CASSPSGATFMFF. This chain joins TRBV7-9 and TRBJ2-1; the match to TRBD2 covers 7 bases. From germline, CDR1 is SEHNR and CDR2 FQNEAQ (reference sequence). The CDR3 contains 13 residues. V shed 6 bases, J shed 15 bases, and the junction held 14 bases outside the gene matches.

The chain couples TRBV19 to TRBJ1-1; D is unclear. Germline V gives CDR1 LNHDA, CDR2 SQIVND (reference sequence). The germline V and J ends were trimmed by 5 bases and 8 bases, with 18 bases remaining between them. The CDR3 has 14 amino acids. The CDR3 is CASSQLVLTSEAFF. The CDR3 DNA is TGTGCCAGTAGTCAGCTCGTTTTGACCTCAGAAGCTTTCTTT.

This clonotype was recorded at least ten times. The chain is built from TRBV4-3 and TRBJ2-7; D is undetermined. Trimming took 0 bases from V and 0 from J, leaving 12 bases between them. The CDR3 consists of 16 residues. Germline V CDR1 and CDR2: LGHNA, YSLEER. CDR3 nucleotides: TGCGCCAGCAGCCAAGATCACGGTGCCGACTCCTACGAGCAGTACTTC. It codes for CASSQDHGADSYEQYF.

This clonotype was counted many times. This sequence joins TRBV4-2 and TRBJ2-7; a possible D gene is TRBD2 (6 bases). This CDR3 is 15 amino acids long. V gave up 3 bases and J gave up 3 bases, with 15 bases separating them. The V gene's germline CDR1 is LGHNA and CDR2 YNFKEQ. For the CDR3, the DNA is TGTGCCAGCAGCCAGACCTCTGGAGGGATCTACGAGCAGTACTTC. It specifies CASSQTSGGIYEQYF.

This clonotype was recorded a few times. The chain combines TRBV4-3 with TRBJ2-1; 11 positions agree with TRBD2. The CDR3 has 16 amino acids. Germline trimming cut 0 bases from V and 10 bases from J; bases unmatched to any gene: 8. Germline CDR1 LGHNA, CDR2 YSLEER. Written as DNA, the CDR3 is TGCGCCAGCAGCCAAGATTGGACTAGCGGGCCGGTGGAGCAGTTCTTC. Encoded protein: CASSQDWTSGPVEQFF.

This clonotype was seen more than once but under ten times. V and J are TRBV10-1 and TRBJ2-7; D perhaps matches TRBD2 (5 bases). Germline V gene sequence: CDR1 WNHNN, CDR2 SYGVQD (reference sequence). The germline V and J ends were trimmed by 8 bases and 3 bases, with 14 bases remaining between them. The CDR3 contains 13 residues. CDR3: CASGEGYGYEQYF. The CDR3 bases are TGCGCCAGCGGCGAGGGATATGGCTACGAGCAGTACTTC.

Many counts were recorded for this clonotype. V gene TRBV7-9 combines with J gene TRBJ2-3; D is ambiguous. The CDR3 is 15 amino acids. Germline V CDR1 and CDR2: SEHNR, FQNEAQ (reference sequence). With 4 bases removed from V and 2 bases from J, the gap between germline ends came to 13 bases. CDR3 sequence (DNA): TGTGCCAGCAGCTCCTTTGGGCCGGCCACAGATACGCAGTATTTT. Translation gives CASSSFGPATDTQYF.

Only a few counts were recorded for this clonotype. V usage is TRBV20-1 and J usage is TRBJ2-5; tentative D call: TRBD2 (5 bases). Looked up from germline, CDR1 is DFQATT and CDR2 is SNEGSKA (reference sequence). This CDR3 is 14 amino acids long. V was cut by 1 base and J by 7 bases, with 16 bases left in between. CDR3 nucleotide sequence: TGCAGTGCTAGAGGATCCCTAGGCGGAGGGACCCAGTACTTC. Encoded protein: CSARGSLGGGTQYF.

In this sample, this clonotype turned up many times. The gene calls are TRBV24-1 and TRBJ2-3, with 9 nucleotides matching TRBD2. The germline V gene encodes CDR1 KGHDR and CDR2 SFDVKD. CDR3 length: 15 residues. J lost 5 bases, V lost 5 bases, and 7 bases had no gene match. CDR3 sequence (DNA): TGTGCCACCAGTGGGGCGGGAGGGCCCAAAGATACGCAGTATTTT. As protein: CATSGAGGPKDTQYF.

This clonotype was seen a few times. This chain connects TRBV20-1 to TRBJ2-1, with D perhaps given as TRBD1 or TRBD2 (5 bases each). Germline CDR1 is DFQATT and CDR2 is SNEGSKA (reference sequence). The CDR3 contains 13 residues. The V gene lost 6 bases and the J gene lost 5 bases, with 14 bases spanning the gap. The chain's CDR3 is CSAGTSQNNEQFF. DNA of the CDR3: TGCAGTGCCGGGACCAGCCAGAACAATGAGCAGTTCTTC.

The table lists this clonotype with many counts. This chain joins TRBV29-1 and TRBJ2-7; 10 bases agree with TRBD2. The CDR3 sequence is 14 residues long. Germline lookup yields CDR1 SQVTM and CDR2 ANQGSEA. Losses at the gene ends were 6 bases for V and 2 bases for J; bases not matched to a gene: 7. The CDR3 DNA reads TGCAGCGTCATCGGGACTAGCGCGACCTACGAGCAGTACTTC. Translating it yields CSVIGTSATYEQYF.

This clonotype was found a few times. The chain is built from TRBV7-9 and TRBJ2-7, with 10 bases that match TRBD2. V was pared by 1 base and J by 0 bases, with 6 bases of the junction left unmatched. The CDR3 sequence is 17 residues long. Germline V CDR1 and CDR2: SEHNR, FQNEAQ (reference sequence). Here the CDR3 DNA reads TGTGCCAGCAGCTTAGGGACCCTAGCGGGGGACTCCTACGAGCAGTACTTC. Amino acids: CASSLGTLAGDSYEQYF.

This clonotype was seen ten or more times. The chain's CDR3 is CASLSDKGTYEQYF. Here the CDR3 DNA reads TGTGCCAGTCTAAGCGACAAGGGAACCTACGAGCAGTACTTC. The chain links TRBV28 to TRBJ2-7; no clear D gene. This CDR3 has 14 amino acids. The ends were cut back, 9 bases at V and 2 bases at J, with 17 bases in the middle. Germline lookup yields CDR1 MDHEN and CDR2 SYDVKM.